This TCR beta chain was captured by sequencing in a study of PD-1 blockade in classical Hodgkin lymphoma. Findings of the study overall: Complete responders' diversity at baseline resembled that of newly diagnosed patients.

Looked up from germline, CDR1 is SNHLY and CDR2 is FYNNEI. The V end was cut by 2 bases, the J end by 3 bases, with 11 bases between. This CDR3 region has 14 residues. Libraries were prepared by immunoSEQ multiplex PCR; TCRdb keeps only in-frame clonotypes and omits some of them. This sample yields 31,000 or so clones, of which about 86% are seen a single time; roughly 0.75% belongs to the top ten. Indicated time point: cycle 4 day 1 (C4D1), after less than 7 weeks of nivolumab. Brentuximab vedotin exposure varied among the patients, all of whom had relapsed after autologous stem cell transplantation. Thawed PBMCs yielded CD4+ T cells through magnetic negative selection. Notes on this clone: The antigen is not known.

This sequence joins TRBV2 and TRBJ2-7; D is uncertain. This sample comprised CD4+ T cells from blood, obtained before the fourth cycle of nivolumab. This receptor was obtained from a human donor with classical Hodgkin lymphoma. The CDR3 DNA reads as TGTGCCAGCAGTGAACTTAGGACGAACTACGAGCAGTACTTC. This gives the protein CASSELRTNYEQYF.